The sequence of this T cell receptor (beta chain) was determined in a study of CD8+CD57+ T cells in acquired aplastic anemia. Study details: Sorted CD4+ and CD8+ cells yielded roughly 3.1 ug of DNA on average. Study-wide results and caveats: Between the patient and control groups, CD8+ Simpson's diversity did not differ significantly. In common between the patients and the controls were approximately 28 CD8+ CDR3 sequences.

As for this clonotype: The antigen remains unidentified.

The TCR beta profiling, which covered VDJ combination and CDR3 sequence, was carried out using genomic DNA as the template. Each CDR3 protein is one row after TCRdb ran MiXCR on the reads. Seen here are 120,000 or so distinct CDR3 sequences, approximately 61% observed once, and the top ten hold roughly 30%. An expansion of CD8+CD57+ cells by flow cytometry had been shown in patients chosen for sequencing. Patients were therapy-naive when their blood was sampled. The CDR3 is 18 amino acids. Germline CDR1 and CDR2: LNHDA and SQIVND (reference sequence). The trim removed 3 bases at V and 0 bases at J, leaving 13 bases unmatched.

Sequenced material: sorted CD4+, CD8+, or CD8+CD57+ T cells (not recorded which) from PBMCs. V is TRBV19 and J is TRBJ2-7, with 8 positions matching TRBD1. This sequence originates from a human donor with aplastic anemia. CDR3 coding DNA: TGTGCCAGTAGTATCGGGTCAGGGGGCCCTACTACCTCCTACGAGCAGTACTTC. The encoded protein is CASSIGSGGPTTSYEQYF.